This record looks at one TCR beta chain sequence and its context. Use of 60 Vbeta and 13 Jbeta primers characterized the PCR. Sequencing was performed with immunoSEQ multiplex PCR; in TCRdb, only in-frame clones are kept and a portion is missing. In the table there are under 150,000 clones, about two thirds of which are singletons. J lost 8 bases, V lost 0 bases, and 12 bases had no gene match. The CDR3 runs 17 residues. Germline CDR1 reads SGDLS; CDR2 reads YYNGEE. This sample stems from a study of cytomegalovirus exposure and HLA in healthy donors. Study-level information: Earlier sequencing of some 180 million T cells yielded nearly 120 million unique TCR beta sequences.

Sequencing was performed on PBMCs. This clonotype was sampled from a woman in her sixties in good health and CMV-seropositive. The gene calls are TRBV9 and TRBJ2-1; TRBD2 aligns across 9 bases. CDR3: CASSVEVSGGPGDEQFF. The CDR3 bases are TGTGCCAGCAGCGTAGAAGTCAGCGGGGGGCCCGGGGATGAGCAGTTCTTC.